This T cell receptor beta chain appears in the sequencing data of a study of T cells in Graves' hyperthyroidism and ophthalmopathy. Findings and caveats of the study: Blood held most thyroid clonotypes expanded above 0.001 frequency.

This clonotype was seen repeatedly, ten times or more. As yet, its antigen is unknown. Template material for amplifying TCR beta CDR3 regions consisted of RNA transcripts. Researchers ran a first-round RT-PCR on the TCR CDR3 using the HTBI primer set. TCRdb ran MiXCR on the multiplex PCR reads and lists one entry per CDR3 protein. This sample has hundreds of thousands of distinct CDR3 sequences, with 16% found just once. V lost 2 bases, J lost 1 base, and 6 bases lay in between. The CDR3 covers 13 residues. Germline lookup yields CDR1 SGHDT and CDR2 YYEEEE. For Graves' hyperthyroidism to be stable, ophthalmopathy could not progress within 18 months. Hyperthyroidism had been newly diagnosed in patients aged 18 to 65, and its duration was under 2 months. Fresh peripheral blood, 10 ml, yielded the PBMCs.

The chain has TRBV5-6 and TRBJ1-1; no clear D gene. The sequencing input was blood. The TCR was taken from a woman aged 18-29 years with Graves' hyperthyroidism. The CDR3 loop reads CASSFFQNTEAFF. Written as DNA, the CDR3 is TGTGCCAGCAGCTTTTTCCAGAACACTGAAGCTTTCTTT.